The 18 T cell receptor beta chains below come from one sample, sequenced in a study of blood T cells in healthy people across ages. Using a J-beta primer mix together with a sample-barcoded 5' primer, a second PCR was run for roughly 6 to 12 cycles. TCRdb passed the 5' RACE reads through MiXCR, listing each CDR3 protein once. The sample includes some 900,000 distinct CDR3 sequences, about 48% of them seen just once. Sequenced material: blood. The origin of the receptors is a young man in good health.

This clonotype was seen only once. The chain is built from TRBV9 and TRBJ2-2, with D uncertain. This CDR3 is built from 15 residues. Trimming removed 0 bases from V and 1 base from J, with 7 bases in between. Germline V gene data show CDR1 as SGDLS and CDR2 as YYNGEE. In DNA, the CDR3 is TGTGCCAGCAGCGTAGGGTTCGGGAACACCGGGGAGCTGTTTTTT. Its protein is CASSVGFGNTGELFF.

This clonotype was seen a few times. The V call is TRBV12-3 or TRBV12-4, the J call TRBJ2-5, with D hard to call. This CDR3 has 14 amino acids. The V end was cut by 2 bases, the J end by 5 bases, with 12 bases between. The CDR3 nucleotides are TGTGCCAGCAGTTTAATAGGGCGCGTGGAGACCCAGTACTTC. It yields the protein CASSLIGRVETQYF.

CDR3 sequence: CSVEGGAYDPSLLTDTQYF. CDR3 in DNA: TGCAGCGTTGAAGGGGGGGCGTACGACCCATCACTACTCACAGATACGCAGTATTTT. The genes are TRBV29-1 and TRBJ2-3; D assignment may be TRBD1 or TRBD2 (6 bases each). The V gene's germline CDR1 is SQVTM and CDR2 ANQGSEA. The V gene lost 1 base and the J gene lost 2 bases, with 25 bases spanning the gap. There are 19 residues in the CDR3.

The chain is built from TRBV7-2 and TRBJ2-1, with 11 bases lining up with TRBD2. J lost 7 bases, V lost 4 bases, and 9 bases had no gene match. The CDR3 totals 16 residues. CDR1 and CDR2 (germline): SGHTA, FQGNSA. CDR3 in DNA: TGTGCCAGCAGCTCCTTAGCGGGGGGGCCCCTTAATGAGCAGTTCTTC. Protein product: CASSSLAGGPLNEQFF.

This clonotype appeared a single time. The chain links TRBV20-1 to TRBJ1-2; 7 nucleotides align to TRBD1. Germline CDR1 reads DFQATT; CDR2 reads SNEGSKA (reference sequence). With 3 bases clipped from V and 4 bases from J, the junction kept 8 bases outside the gene matches. The CDR3 has 14 residues. The CDR3 sequence is CSARLTGVAYGYTF. The CDR3 region has the DNA TGCAGTGCTAGGCTCACAGGGGTGGCCTATGGCTACACCTTC.

This clonotype was seen at least ten times. The rearrangement uses TRBV7-9 and TRBJ2-7; TRBD1 matches 7 bases. Looked up from germline, CDR1 is SEHNR and CDR2 is FQNEAQ (reference sequence). There are 14 residues in the CDR3. The V gene end was trimmed by 1 base and the J gene end by 5 bases; junction bases not matched to a gene: 5. CDR3 sequence reads: CASSLGTGINEQYF. DNA for the CDR3: TGTGCCAGCAGCTTAGGGACAGGAATCAACGAGCAGTACTTC.

The chain employs TRBV20-1 and TRBJ2-1; either TRBD1 or TRBD2 may supply D (5 bases each). Germline V lookup: CDR1 DFQATT, CDR2 SNEGSKA (reference sequence). The CDR3 loop spans 15 amino acids. The ends were cut back, 0 bases at V and 8 bases at J, with 17 bases in the middle. The CDR3 sequence is CSARDREGPLDEQFF. In DNA, the CDR3 is TGCAGTGCTAGAGATCGCGAGGGACCGTTGGATGAGCAGTTCTTC.

This clonotype was seen only a few times. V gene TRBV4-2 combines with J gene TRBJ1-2; D is perhaps TRBD1 (5 bases). The germline V gene has CDR1 LGHNA and CDR2 YNFKEQ. This CDR3 has 15 amino acids. Trimming stripped 0 bases from V and 2 bases from J, with 10 bases between. The CDR3 bases are TGTGCCAGCAGCCAAGAAAAGGGGTGGAACTATGGCTACACCTTC. Translating gives CASSQEKGWNYGYTF.

In its sample, this clonotype was seen a few times. The chain has TRBV4-2 and TRBJ1-2; D unresolved. The germline V and J ends were trimmed by 0 bases and 5 bases, with 16 bases remaining between them. Per germline, CDR1 LGHNA and CDR2 YNFKEQ. The CDR3 spans 16 residues. This CDR3 reads CASSQDGGPSPYGYTF. In nucleotides, the CDR3 is TGTGCCAGCAGCCAAGATGGAGGGCCCTCACCGTATGGCTACACCTTC.

The genes are TRBV9 and TRBJ2-5, with a weak D call TRBD1 (6 bases). The CDR3 has 14 residues. Germline CDR1 reads SGDLS; CDR2 reads YYNGEE. V was shortened by 1 base and J by 11 bases, with 18 bases between the two germline ends. The CDR3 region is CASSVRQEDNEQYF. CDR3 nucleotides: TGTGCCAGCAGCGTAAGACAGGAAGATAATGAGCAGTACTTC.

The genes are TRBV20-1 and TRBJ2-4; perhaps TRBD1 as D (5 bases). With the DNA end fitting TRBJ2-7 better, the J assignment may be wrong. Germline CDR1 reads DFQATT; CDR2 reads SNEGSKA (reference sequence). The CDR3 contains 14 residues. Here the CDR3 DNA reads TGCAGTGCTAGAGCTGTAGGGGTGAAGTACGAGCAGTACTTC. Translation gives CSARAVGVKYEQYF.

This clonotype was seen only a few times. This chain joins TRBV7-2 and TRBJ1-1; no reliable D call. Germline lookup yields CDR1 SGHTA and CDR2 FQGNSA. The V and J ends lost 7 bases and 6 bases respectively, with 15 bases between them. This CDR3 has 13 amino acids. CDR3 amino acids: CASNFAGRAEAFF. The CDR3 DNA follows: TGTGCCAGCAACTTCGCCGGGCGAGCTGAAGCTTTCTTT. Drawing the rest from reference TRBV7-2 and TRBJ1-1, the complete variable domain is GAGVSQSPSNKVTEKGKDVELRCDPISGHTALYWYRQSLGQGLEFLIYFQGNSAPDKSGLPSDRFSAERTGGSVSTLTIQRTQQEDSAVYLCASNFAGRAEAFFGQGTRLTVV.

This clonotype was observed many times. A read error may account for a junction end that differs from germline. V gene TRBV4-1 combines with J gene TRBJ1-4, with 10 bases lining up with TRBD1. This CDR3 region has 15 residues. Germline CDR1 is MGHRA and CDR2 is YSYEKL. This chain's CDR3 is CASSQPGQGNEKLFF. CDR3 in DNA: TGTGCCAGCAGTCAACCGGGACAGGGGAATGAAAAACTGTTTTTT.

The table lists this clonotype with many counts. V usage is TRBV4-2 and J usage is TRBJ2-3; 13 nucleotides line up with TRBD2. This CDR3 region has 14 residues. The V and J ends lost 4 bases and 7 bases, in that order; junction bases with no gene match: 2. Looked up from germline, CDR1 is LGHNA and CDR2 is YNFKEQ. The CDR3 region has the DNA TGTGCCAGCAGCCTAGGGACTAGCGGGAATACGCAGTATTTT. It specifies CASSLGTSGNTQYF.

This chain uses TRBV12-3 or TRBV12-4 with TRBJ2-3; 13 nucleotides align to TRBD2. V shed 5 bases, J shed 5 bases, and the junction held 7 bases outside the gene matches. This CDR3 has 16 amino acids. DNA of the CDR3: TGTGCCAGCAGTAGACTAGCGGGGGGCCGCAGAGATACGCAGTATTTT. Translating it yields CASSRLAGGRRDTQYF.

This chain connects TRBV10-3 to TRBJ1-2, with D uncertain. Per the germline V gene, CDR1 is ENHRY and CDR2 is SYGVKD. Deletions cut 2 bases from V and 7 bases from J, with 8 bases between. CDR3 length: 12 residues. The CDR3 loop reads CAISEGQLGYTF. For the CDR3, the DNA is TGTGCCATCAGTGAGGGTCAGCTTGGCTACACCTTC.

This clonotype was seen once. The chain links TRBV12-3 or TRBV12-4 to TRBJ2-4; D may be TRBD1 (5 bases). There are 14 residues in the CDR3. V was pared by 2 bases and J by 13 bases, with 18 bases between. CDR3 protein: CASSLPRATYVQYF. CDR3 bases: TGTGCCAGCAGTTTACCCAGGGCCACCTACGTGCAGTACTTC.

In regard to this clonotype: At one end the junction does not follow the germline gene, possibly because of a read error. The chain links TRBV15 to TRBJ1-2; unclear D gene. From germline, CDR1 is LNHNV and CDR2 YYDKDF (reference sequence). CDR3 length equals 15 residues. CDR3 in DNA: TGTGCCGCCAGCAGAGATCAAAACACTAACTATGGCTACACCTTC. It translates to CAASRDQNTNYGYTF.